This T cell receptor beta chain was profiled in a study of early T cells in non-severe SARS-CoV-2 infection. Study-level information: Unsorted whole blood bulk RNA was sequenced, with unpaired chains. Broader study findings: Matching against VDJdb likely underestimated virus-specific expansions, favoring anti-spike CD8.

This clonotype appeared a few times. What it binds is not known. The library protocol tagged individual cDNA molecules with unique molecular identifiers. MiXCR, run by TCRdb on the 5' RACE reads, gives a single entry per CDR3 protein. The table has about 66,000 distinct CDR3 sequences, roughly 18% seen once. CDR3 length: 14 residues. Germline values: CDR1 SQVTM, CDR2 ANQGSEA. The V and J ends lost 4 bases and 6 bases, in that order; junction bases with no gene match: 8. Specimen: whole blood, collected at baseline. The genes are TRBV29-1 and TRBJ2-7; TRBD1 matches 11 bases. The TCR comes from an adult who was a healthcare worker with PCR-confirmed SARS-CoV-2 infection or an uninfected control (not recorded which). This chain's CDR3 is CSVVDRDRGSEQYF. The CDR3 DNA reads as TGCAGCGTTGTAGACCGGGACAGGGGGTCCGAGCAGTACTTC.